This passage covers 31 T cell receptor beta chains from one sample sequenced in a study of blood T cell repertoires in COVID-19 (TCRdb year 2020). The library was produced with the immunoSEQ multiplex PCR assay. TCRdb stores this immuneACCESS table with in-frame sequences only. Part of the clones is absent; in the studies checked, under half of the shortfall reflects unresolved V genes, and no reason is known for the rest. Present in this sample are about 250,000 clones, about 68% of which were seen just once. About 3.5% of the sample is held by the ten biggest clonotypes. Sequenced: peripheral blood. The receptors were sampled from a woman aged 80 or over with acute or convalescent COVID-19.

The chain uses TRBV12-3 or TRBV12-4 and TRBJ2-7; D is undetermined. The CDR3 runs 12 residues. Trimming took 8 bases from V and 7 from J, leaving 15 bases between them. The chain's CDR3 is CASGRGVSEQYF. The DNA for the CDR3 is TGTGCCAGCGGCCGAGGAGTGAGTGAGCAGTACTTC.

The chain is built from TRBV3-1 (or the pseudogene TRBV3-2) and TRBJ1-3; weak D call: TRBD1 (5 bases). The germline CDR1 and CDR2 sequences are LGHDT and YNNKEL (reference sequence). The CDR3 is 12 amino acids. V gave up 0 bases and J gave up 14 bases, with 11 bases separating them. The CDR3 loop reads CASSQDPTALYF. The CDR3 DNA is TGTGCCAGCAGCCAAGATCCGACAGCCTTATATTTT.

The V call is TRBV7-2, the J call TRBJ2-1; D might be TRBD1 (5 bases). Between the trimmed V and J ends, which lost 1 base and 0 bases, there was a span of 7 bases. Germline CDR1 SGHTA, CDR2 FQGNSA. The CDR3 runs 15 residues. The CDR3 reads CASSLDRSSYNEQFF. In nucleotides, the CDR3 is TGTGCCAGCAGCTTAGACAGGAGCTCCTACAATGAGCAGTTCTTC.

This clone was observed a few times. This sequence joins TRBV7-9 and TRBJ2-7; 11 bases are shared with TRBD2. V shed 3 bases, J shed 1 base, and the junction held 5 bases outside the gene matches. This CDR3 region has 16 residues. Germline values: CDR1 SEHNR, CDR2 FQNEAQ (reference sequence). CDR3 sequence: CASSFLAGGLSYEQYF. The CDR3 DNA sequence: TGTGCCAGCAGCTTTCTAGCGGGAGGTCTTTCCTACGAGCAGTACTTC.

The rearrangement links TRBV5-1 to TRBJ2-5; 11 bases map to TRBD2. This CDR3 has 16 residues. The germline gives CDR1 SGHRS, CDR2 YFSETQ. Germline trimming cut 0 bases from V and 2 bases from J; bases unmatched to any gene: 3. CDR3 bases: TGCGCCAGCAGCTTGGATAGCGGGAGGGTACAAGAGACCCAGTACTTC. It codes for CASSLDSGRVQETQYF.

This chain connects TRBV4-1 to TRBJ1-5; D not resolved. V shed 4 bases and J shed 1 base, with 14 bases lying between them. CDR3 length: 16 residues. Germline values: CDR1 MGHRA, CDR2 YSYEKL. Here the CDR3 DNA reads TGCGCCAGCAGCCTCTACAGTGGAATGAGCAATCAGCCCCAGCATTTT. This codes for CASSLYSGMSNQPQHF.

This chain links TRBV19 with TRBJ2-7, with TRBD2 as a possible D gene (5 bases). Germline V lookup: CDR1 LNHDA, CDR2 SQIVND (reference sequence). Trimming pared 7 bases from V and 0 bases from J, leaving 10 bases between. This CDR3 is 13 amino acids long. The CDR3 coding sequence is TGTGCCAGTAAGGGCGGGCCCTCCTACGAGCAGTACTTC. Amino acids: CASKGGPSYEQYF.

This clone has just a few counts. This sequence joins TRBV29-1 and TRBJ2-5, with 9 nucleotides matching TRBD2. Germline trimming cut 7 bases from V and 5 bases from J; bases unmatched to any gene: 5. Germline loops: CDR1 SQVTM, CDR2 ANQGSEA. This CDR3 is 12 amino acids long. The CDR3 protein is CSGSSGSETQYF. CDR3 bases: TGCAGCGGGAGTAGCGGGAGTGAGACCCAGTACTTC.

The rearrangement uses TRBV27 and TRBJ2-7; 12 bases are shared with TRBD2. The CDR3 totals 14 residues. Trimming at V came to 6 bases and at J to 7 bases, leaving 7 bases not matched to a gene. Germline V lookup: CDR1 MNHEY, CDR2 SMNVEV (reference sequence). CDR3 sequence: CASRGTSGSTEQYF. In DNA, the CDR3 is TGTGCCAGCAGAGGGACTAGCGGGTCGACAGAGCAGTACTTC.

A word on this clone: The sample contains more than one DNA sequence encoding this CDR3. V gene TRBV7-2 combines with J gene TRBJ2-7; the D gene is possibly TRBD1 (6 bases). CDR1 is SGHTA and CDR2 is FQGNSA in the germline V gene. The ends were cut back, 1 base at V and 3 bases at J, with 7 bases in the middle. The CDR3 contains 13 residues. The CDR3 loop is CASSLGQDYEQYF. The CDR3 coding sequence is TGTGCCAGCAGCTTAGGACAGGACTACGAGCAGTACTTC.

This clone was observed a handful of times. The chain joins TRBV6-1 to TRBJ2-7; TRBD2 matches at 8 bases. Trimming cost V 2 bases and J 5 bases; bases outside gene matches: 8. CDR3 length equals 15 residues. The germline gives CDR1 MNHNS, CDR2 SASEGT. DNA of the CDR3: TGTGCCAGCAGTGAAACGTACCCCGGGAGGGACGAGCAGTACTTC. This encodes CASSETYPGRDEQYF.

This clone has ten or more counts. This chain connects TRBV19 to TRBJ1-2; D uncertain. CDR1 is LNHDA and CDR2 is SQIVND in the germline V gene (reference sequence). V lost 1 base, J lost 5 bases, and 14 bases lay in between. The CDR3 is 15 residues long. The CDR3 reads CASSIGGSAAYGYTF. The CDR3 DNA sequence: TGTGCCAGTAGTATAGGCGGCTCGGCGGCATATGGCTACACCTTC.

The chain carries TRBV21-1 and TRBJ2-7; TRBD2 reflects the table's D call only, with no check against the DNA. TRBV21-1 is deemed a pseudogene. The CDR3 sequence is 17 residues long. CDR3 sequence reads: CASSKRGGTQAPYEQYF. Written as DNA, the CDR3 is TGTGCCAGCAGCAAAAGGGGGGGGACACAGGCCCCCTACGAGCAGTACTTC.

This chain uses TRBV7-9 with TRBJ2-5, with 15 bases that match TRBD2. CDR3 size: 17 residues. Losses at the gene ends were 5 bases for V and 4 bases for J; bases not matched to a gene: 8. CDR1 and CDR2 from the germline V gene are SEHNR and FQNEAQ (reference sequence). DNA for the CDR3: TGTGCCAGCAGCCTCACTGCGGGACTAGCGGGAGGAGAGACCCAGTACTTC. Protein product: CASSLTAGLAGGETQYF.

This clone has a single count. The chain has TRBV6-2 or TRBV6-3 and TRBJ1-2; TRBD1 matches 9 bases. Germline CDR1 reads MNHEY; CDR2 reads SVGEGT. With 5 bases clipped from V and 3 bases from J, the junction kept 7 bases outside the gene matches. The CDR3 sequence is 15 residues long. This CDR3 is CASSTGQGTYYGYTF. Written as DNA, the CDR3 is TGTGCCAGCAGTACCGGACAGGGGACCTACTATGGCTACACCTTC.

This clone appeared a single time. V usage is TRBV25-1 and J usage is TRBJ1-5; D is unclear. This CDR3 comprises 17 residues. Germline V CDR1 and CDR2: MGHDK, SYGVNS. V was cut by 1 base and J by 4 bases, with 17 bases left in between. CDR3 loop: CASSESGGIGLNQPQHF. CDR3 nucleotide sequence: TGTGCCAGCAGTGAATCGGGAGGGATTGGCCTTAATCAGCCCCAGCATTTT. Complete variable domain (other parts from reference TRBV25-1 and TRBJ1-5): EADIYQTPRYLVIGTGKKITLECSQTMGHDKMYWYQQDPGMELHLIHYSYGVNSTEKGDLSSESTVSRIRTEHFPLTLESARPSHTSQYLCASSESGGIGLNQPQHFGDGTRLSIL.

This clone showed up just a few times. The chain joins TRBV4-3 to TRBJ1-2; the D gene is possibly TRBD1 (6 bases). V was trimmed by 0 bases and J by 1 base, leaving 12 bases between them. This CDR3 comprises 16 residues. CDR1 and CDR2 from the germline V gene are LGHNA and YSLEER. The CDR3 sequence: CASSQDWAGDNYGYTF. Written as DNA, the CDR3 is TGCGCCAGCAGCCAAGATTGGGCAGGGGATAACTATGGCTACACCTTC.

The chain has TRBV15 and TRBJ2-5; D is undetermined. CDR3 length equals 15 residues. CDR1 is LNHNV and CDR2 is YYDKDF in the germline V gene (reference sequence). V gave up 2 bases and J gave up 2 bases, with 12 bases separating them. Here the CDR3 DNA reads TGTGCCACCAGCAGAACGGTCAGGCAGCAAGAGACCCAGTACTTC. The encoded protein is CATSRTVRQQETQYF.

The chain uses TRBV2 and TRBJ1-6, with TRBD1 matching 7 bases. Trimming removed 6 bases from V and 9 bases from J; junction bases left unmatched: 14. This CDR3 has 16 amino acids. CDR1 and CDR2 (germline): SNHLY, FYNNEI. CDR3 in amino acids: CASRPQGGRTPSPLHF. The CDR3 DNA sequence: TGTGCCAGCAGACCTCAGGGGGGCCGGACGCCTTCACCCCTCCACTTT. Combining the CDR3 with reference TRBV2 and TRBJ1-6 gives the whole variable domain EPEVTQTPSHQVTQMGQEVILRCVPISNHLYFYWYRQILGQKVEFLVSFYNNEISEKSEIFDDQFSVERPDGSNFTLKIRSTKLEDSAMYFCASRPQGGRTPSPLHFGNGTRLTVT.

CDR3 loop: CASSPPGLPYYNEQFF. DNA of the CDR3: TGTGCCAGCTCACCACCGGGACTACCCTACTACAATGAGCAGTTCTTC. The chain uses TRBV18 and TRBJ2-1, with 7 nucleotides matching TRBD2. The CDR3 sequence is 16 residues long. Losses at the gene ends were 0 bases for V and 3 bases for J; bases not matched to a gene: 5. Germline CDR1 KGHSH, CDR2 LQKENI.

This clone was detected only once. This chain links TRBV6-2 or TRBV6-3 with TRBJ1-1, with TRBD1 matching over 8 bases. Unmatched junction bases numbered 13, after V lost 0 bases and J lost 4 bases. Germline lookup yields CDR1 MNHEY and CDR2 SVGEGT. The CDR3 totals 18 residues. DNA of the CDR3: TGTGCCAGCAGTTACTCGAGAGGCAGGGGGCGCGGCGGCACTGAAGCTTTCTTT. Translated, it gives CASSYSRGRGRGGTEAFF.

This clone came up many times. This chain uses TRBV25-1 with TRBJ1-1; TRBD1 matches 10 bases. This CDR3 region has 14 residues. The germline CDR1 and CDR2 sequences are MGHDK and SYGVNS. J lost 4 bases, V lost 5 bases, and 4 bases had no gene match. The CDR3 coding sequence is TGTGCCAGCAGTCGGGACAGGGGCATCACTGAAGCTTTCTTT. Amino acid sequence: CASSRDRGITEAFF.

Regarding this clone: A much bigger clone sits one base away, suggesting this may be a read error. The sample carries other DNA sequences with the same CDR3. V gene TRBV5-1 combines with J gene TRBJ2-2; TRBD2 agrees at 11 bases. V shed 0 bases, J shed 3 bases, and the junction held 1 base outside the gene matches. Per germline, CDR1 SGHRS and CDR2 YFSETQ. This CDR3 is 16 amino acids long. The CDR3, as DNA: TGCGCCAGCAGCTTGGTAGCGGGGGGGCACACCGGGGAGCTGTTTTTT. Its translation is CASSLVAGGHTGELFF.

The count of this clone is one. The chain couples TRBV5-4 to TRBJ1-1, with a weak D call TRBD1 (5 bases). V was shortened by 4 bases and J by 3 bases, with 13 bases between the two germline ends. Germline V lookup: CDR1 SGHNT, CDR2 YYREEE (reference sequence). This CDR3 has 14 residues. As DNA, the CDR3 is TGTGCCAGCAGCCGGGCGACGGGGGACACTGAAGCTTTCTTT. It translates to CASSRATGDTEAFF.

This chain joins TRBV6-6 and TRBJ1-2, with D uncertain. V lost 4 bases and J 7 bases, leaving 16 bases between the germline ends. CDR1 is MNHNY and CDR2 is SVGAGI in the germline V gene (reference sequence). CDR3 length: 14 amino acids. In nucleotides, the CDR3 is TGTGCCAGCAGTTTTGAACCGGGATGGGCTGGCTACACCTTC. Encoded protein: CASSFEPGWAGYTF.

V usage is TRBV7-3 and J usage is TRBJ2-2; 7 nucleotides agree with TRBD1. The CDR3 has 14 residues. V lost 5 bases to trimming and J lost 6 bases; unmatched junction nucleotides: 6. The germline V gene encodes CDR1 SGHTA and CDR2 FQGTGA. CDR3 loop: CASSRADRPGELFF. The CDR3 bases are TGTGCCAGCAGCCGGGCGGACAGGCCCGGGGAGCTGTTTTTT.

The rearrangement uses TRBV7-9 and TRBJ1-1; no clear D gene. This CDR3 has 11 residues. CDR1 SEHNR and CDR2 FQNEAQ come from the germline V gene (reference sequence). The V gene lost 4 bases and the J gene lost 10 bases, with 10 bases spanning the gap. The chain's CDR3 is CASSSQSAAFF. As DNA, the CDR3 is TGTGCCAGCAGCTCCCAGTCTGCAGCTTTCTTT.

The chain uses TRBV10-2 and TRBJ2-7; tentatively, D is TRBD2 (6 bases). This CDR3 is 14 amino acids long. Trimming left V 6 bases short and J 0 bases short, with 12 bases between. Germline V gives CDR1 WSHSY, CDR2 SAAADI. The CDR3 loop reads CASRKGGNSYEQYF. DNA for the CDR3: TGCGCCAGCAGGAAGGGCGGGAACTCCTACGAGCAGTACTTC.

This clone was recorded a few times. V gene TRBV7-8 combines with J gene TRBJ2-7; D perhaps matches TRBD1 (5 bases). V lost 5 bases to trimming and J lost 2 bases, with 13 bases between them. The CDR3 loop spans 14 amino acids. From germline, CDR1 is SGHVS and CDR2 FQNEAQ. The CDR3 region is CASSPLKGTYEQYF. The CDR3 nucleotides read TGTGCCAGCAGCCCTCTGAAGGGGACCTACGAGCAGTACTTC.

The count of this clone is one. This chain links TRBV6-5 with TRBJ1-6; 8 nucleotides agree with TRBD1. The CDR3 has 15 residues. V lost 6 bases, J lost 8 bases, and 9 bases stayed unmatched. CDR1 is MNHEY and CDR2 is SVGAGI in the germline V gene. In DNA form, the CDR3 reads TGTGCCAGCAGCCCAGGGACAGGCGCTTATTCACCCCTCCACTTT. Translated, it gives CASSPGTGAYSPLHF.

This clone occurred many times. This chain links TRBV4-2 with TRBJ2-7, with 7 bases aligning to TRBD2. Germline V CDR1 and CDR2: LGHNA, YNFKEQ. V was pared by 1 base and J by 1 base, with 7 bases of the junction left unmatched. The CDR3 sequence is 16 residues long. Written as DNA, the CDR3 is TGTGCCAGCAGCCAAGTTGAGGGAGGGACTTCCTACGAGCAGTACTTC. It encodes CASSQVEGGTSYEQYF.